These 13 T cell receptor beta chains were all obtained from the same sample, sequenced in a study of blood T cell repertoires in COVID-19. Profiling relied on immunoSEQ multiplex PCR, and the TCRdb table lists in-frame clones only, not all of them. The sample carries roughly 66,000 clones, approximately 84% recorded once. Specimen: peripheral blood. The receptors shown here come from a woman in her fifties or sixties with acute or convalescent COVID-19.

The chain combines TRBV27 with TRBJ2-1; D ambiguous. Germline CDR1 and CDR2: MNHEY and SMNVEV (reference sequence). The CDR3 contains 15 residues. With 3 bases removed from V and 7 bases from J, the gap between germline ends came to 16 bases. The CDR3 sequence is CASSFRAVLRNEQFF. In DNA form, the CDR3 reads TGTGCCAGCAGTTTCAGAGCCGTTCTGAGGAATGAGCAGTTCTTC.

The chain combines TRBV19 with TRBJ1-2; 10 nucleotides line up with TRBD1. The CDR3 length is 13 residues. Trimming took 5 bases from V and 8 from J; bases not matched to a gene: 5. CDR1 and CDR2 (germline): LNHDA, SQIVND (reference sequence). The CDR3, as DNA: TGTGCCAGTAGTCTCCAGACAGGGGGCGGCTACACCTTC. This gives the protein CASSLQTGGGYTF.

This chain connects TRBV19 to TRBJ1-4, with D maybe TRBD1 (5 bases). Deletions cut 3 bases from V and 7 bases from J, with 15 bases between. The CDR3 has 15 residues. Germline assignment: CDR1 LNHDA and CDR2 SQIVND (reference sequence). CDR3: CASSINGGLGEKLFF. CDR3 nucleotide sequence: TGTGCCAGTAGTATCAACGGGGGTCTCGGTGAAAAACTGTTTTTT.

This sequence joins TRBV11-2 and TRBJ1-2; D might be TRBD1 (5 bases). The CDR3 runs to 14 residues. CDR1 is SGHAT and CDR2 is FQNNGV in the germline V gene. Deletions cut 5 bases from V and 5 bases from J, with 15 bases between. The CDR3 nucleotides are TGTGCCAGCAGCCCCGGCCAGGGTGAATATGGCTACACCTTC. Translation gives CASSPGQGEYGYTF.

The rearrangement joins TRBV5-6 to TRBJ1-4; D perhaps matches TRBD1 (5 bases). V dropped 1 base and J dropped 4 bases, with 8 bases sitting between them. The CDR3 is made up of 14 amino acids. Looked up from germline, CDR1 is SGHDT and CDR2 is YYEEEE. The CDR3 loop is CASSLPGINEKLFF. In DNA form, the CDR3 reads TGTGCCAGCAGCTTGCCAGGGATTAATGAAAAACTGTTTTTT.

The chain combines TRBV15 with TRBJ2-2; TRBD2 agrees at 11 bases. The length of the CDR3 is 16 residues. Per the germline V gene, CDR1 is LNHNV and CDR2 is YYDKDF (reference sequence). Trimming cost V 5 bases and J 2 bases; bases outside gene matches: 4. CDR3 in amino acids: CATSGSGGANTGELFF. The DNA for the CDR3 is TGTGCCACCAGCGGTAGCGGGGGGGCCAACACCGGGGAGCTGTTTTTT. The whole variable domain, filled in from reference TRBV15 and TRBJ2-2, reads DAMVIQNPRYQVTQFGKPVTLSCSQTLNHNVMYWYQQKSSQAPKLLFHYYDKDFNNEADTPDNFQSRRPNTSFCFLDIRSPGLGDTAMYLCATSGSGGANTGELFFGEGSRLTVL.

This chain connects TRBV7-9 to TRBJ2-5, with 10 bases aligning to TRBD1. The CDR3 extends over 14 amino acids. The germline V gene has CDR1 SEHNR and CDR2 FQNEAQ (reference sequence). V shed 3 bases and J 5 bases; nucleotides not matched to a gene: 3. CDR3 region: CASSLDRGYETQYF. For the CDR3, the DNA is TGTGCCAGCAGCTTGGACAGGGGGTACGAGACCCAGTACTTC.

The count of this clone is one. This chain connects TRBV9 to TRBJ2-7, with 10 bases lining up with TRBD1. Germline CDR1 SGDLS, CDR2 YYNGEE. Trimming removed 4 bases from V and 5 bases from J; junction bases left unmatched: 12. This CDR3 is 16 amino acids long. The CDR3 sequence is CASSLQDRGYRDEQYF. DNA of the CDR3: TGTGCCAGCAGCCTTCAGGACAGGGGGTATCGGGACGAGCAGTACTTC. The variable domain in full, completed from reference TRBV9 and TRBJ2-7, reads DSGVTQTPKHLITATGQRVTLRCSPRSGDLSVYWYQQSLDQGLQFLIQYYNGEERAKGNILERFSAQQFPDLHSELNLSSLELGDSALYFCASSLQDRGYRDEQYFGPGTRLTVT.

The chain employs TRBV2 and TRBJ2-4; maybe TRBD1 (7 bases). There are 12 residues in the CDR3. Germline-derived CDR1 and CDR2 are SNHLY and FYNNEI. Trimming removed 6 bases from V and 9 bases from J, with 12 bases in between. CDR3 loop: CASSNRGGIQYF. The CDR3 coding sequence is TGTGCCAGCAGCAACAGGGGAGGCATTCAGTACTTC.

The chain carries TRBV4-2 and TRBJ2-5; D remains unclear. V was shortened by 1 base and J by 5 bases, with 11 bases between the two germline ends. In germline, CDR1 is LGHNA, CDR2 YNFKEQ. The CDR3 consists of 14 residues. CDR3 sequence reads: CASSQVGSSETQYF. Here the CDR3 DNA reads TGTGCCAGCAGCCAAGTGGGCTCTTCGGAGACCCAGTACTTC.

V is TRBV2 and J is TRBJ2-5; perhaps TRBD2 as D (5 bases). The V gene's germline CDR1 is SNHLY and CDR2 FYNNEI. Trimming left V 2 bases short and J 3 bases short, with 10 bases between. The CDR3 runs 14 residues. The CDR3 bases are TGTGCCAGCAGTGAACGCAGGCGGGAAGAGACCCAGTACTTC. It translates to CASSERRREETQYF.

The chain is built from TRBV5-1 and TRBJ1-5; maybe TRBD1 (5 bases). V dropped 3 bases and J dropped 4 bases, with 14 bases sitting between them. This CDR3 is built from 15 residues. Germline loops: CDR1 SGHRS, CDR2 YFSETQ. The DNA of the CDR3 is TGCGCCAGCAGCTGGGATGGACAATCTAATCAGCCCCAGCATTTT. It translates to CASSWDGQSNQPQHF.

The CDR3 reads CASSESIGLAGGATGELFF. The CDR3, as DNA: TGCGCCAGCAGTGAGTCGATAGGACTAGCGGGGGGCGCCACCGGGGAGCTGTTTTTT. This chain joins TRBV10-2 and TRBJ2-2; 14 nucleotides align to TRBD2. The CDR3 extends over 19 amino acids. V lost 0 bases and J lost 4; bases outside the gene matches: 7. CDR1 is WSHSY, CDR2 SAAADI, per germline.